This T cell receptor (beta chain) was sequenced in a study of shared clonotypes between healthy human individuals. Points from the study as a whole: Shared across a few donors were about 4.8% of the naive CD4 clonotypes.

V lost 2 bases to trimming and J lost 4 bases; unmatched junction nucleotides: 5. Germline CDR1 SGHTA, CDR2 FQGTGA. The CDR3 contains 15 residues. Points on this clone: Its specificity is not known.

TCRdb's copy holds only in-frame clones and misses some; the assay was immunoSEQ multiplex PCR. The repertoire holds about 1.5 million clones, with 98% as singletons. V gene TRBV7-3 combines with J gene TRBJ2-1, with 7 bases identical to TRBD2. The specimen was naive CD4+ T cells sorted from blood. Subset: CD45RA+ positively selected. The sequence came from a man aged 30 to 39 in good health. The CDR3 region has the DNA TGTGCCAGCAGCTTACTAGTAGCGGGTTACAATGAGCAGTTCTTC. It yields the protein CASSLLVAGYNEQFF.